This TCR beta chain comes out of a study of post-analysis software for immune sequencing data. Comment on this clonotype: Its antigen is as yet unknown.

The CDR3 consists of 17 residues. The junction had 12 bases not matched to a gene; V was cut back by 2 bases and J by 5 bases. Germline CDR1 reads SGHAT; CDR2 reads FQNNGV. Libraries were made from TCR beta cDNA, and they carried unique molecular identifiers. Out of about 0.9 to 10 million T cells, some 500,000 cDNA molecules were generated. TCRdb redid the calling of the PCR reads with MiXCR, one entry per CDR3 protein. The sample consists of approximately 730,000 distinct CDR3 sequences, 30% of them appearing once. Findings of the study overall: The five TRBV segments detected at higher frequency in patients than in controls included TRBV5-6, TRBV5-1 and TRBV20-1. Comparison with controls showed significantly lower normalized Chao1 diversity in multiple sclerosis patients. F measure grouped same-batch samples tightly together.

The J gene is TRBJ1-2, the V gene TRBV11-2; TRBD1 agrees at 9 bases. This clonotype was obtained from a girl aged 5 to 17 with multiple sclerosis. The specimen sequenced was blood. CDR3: CASSLLRGTGLVYGYTF. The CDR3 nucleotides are TGTGCCAGCAGCTTACTCCGAGGGACAGGGCTAGTGTATGGCTACACCTTC.